The following is a TCR beta chain sequence with its context. Trimming left V 1 base short and J 7 bases short, with 14 bases between. The CDR3 is made up of 15 amino acids. The germline V gene encodes CDR1 LGHDT and CDR2 YNNKEL (reference sequence). Assay used: immunoSEQ multiplex PCR; TCRdb lists only in-frame clones, some missing. The table has 150,000 or so clones, about three quarters seen once. The data originate from a study of blood T cell repertoires in COVID-19. This chain links TRBV3-1 (or the pseudogene TRBV3-2) with TRBJ2-1; D is perhaps TRBD2 (6 bases). The clonotype comes from a woman between 45 and 65 years old who had recovered from COVID-19. The material sequenced was PBMCs or T cells enriched from blood (not recorded which). This CDR3 is CASSQGGWGGNEQFF. Written as DNA, the CDR3 is TGTGCCAGCAGCCAAGGGGGCTGGGGAGGTAATGAGCAGTTCTTC.